Following are 24 T cell receptor beta chains from one sample sequenced in a study of OX40 agonist ivuxolimab in advanced cancers. The data were produced by immunoSEQ multiplex PCR, yet TCRdb's version contains in-frame clones alone and is incomplete. The sample contains just under 65,000 clones, about 90% of which appear only once. This specimen was CD4+ or CD8+ T cells sorted from blood, taken in a trial of the OX40 agonist ivuxolimab. The source of these receptors is an adult with an advanced solid tumor such as melanoma, head and neck, liver or kidney cancer.

V usage is TRBV13 and J usage is TRBJ1-4; TRBD1 matches 7 bases. Germline CDR1 is PRHDT and CDR2 is FYEKMQ (reference sequence). Unmatched junction bases numbered 4, after V lost 5 bases and J lost 4 bases. This CDR3 is built from 14 residues. The CDR3 reads CASSAGTVNEKLFF. The CDR3 DNA sequence: TGTGCCAGCAGCGCCGGGACAGTTAATGAAAAACTGTTTTTT. The full variable domain, its missing parts supplied by reference TRBV13 and TRBJ1-4, is AAGVIQSPRHLIKEKRETATLKCYPIPRHDTVYWYQQGPGQDPQFLISFYEKMQSDKGSIPDRFSAQQFSDYHSELNMSSLELGDSALYFCASSAGTVNEKLFFGSGTQLSVL.

The V gene is TRBV29-1, the J gene TRBJ1-2; tentative D call: TRBD1 (5 bases). The CDR3 has 14 amino acids. With 3 bases removed from V and 4 bases from J, the gap between germline ends came to 15 bases. CDR1 SQVTM and CDR2 ANQGSEA come from the germline V gene. The CDR3 protein is CSVESRGSVYGYTF. CDR3 bases: TGCAGCGTTGAGTCGAGGGGTTCGGTCTATGGCTACACCTTC.

This clone has just one count. The rearrangement uses TRBV27 and TRBJ2-1; D not resolved. Per germline, CDR1 MNHEY and CDR2 SMNVEV (reference sequence). V shed 3 bases and J shed 2 bases, with 11 bases lying between them. The CDR3 sequence is 15 residues long. The CDR3 protein is CASSFSPPTYNEQFF. The CDR3 nucleotides are TGTGCCAGCAGTTTCTCGCCACCTACCTACAATGAGCAGTTCTTC.

V is TRBV27 and J is TRBJ2-7; the D gene is possibly TRBD2 (7 bases). V was clipped by 5 bases and J by 2 bases, with 16 bases between them. This CDR3 spans 15 amino acids. CDR1 MNHEY and CDR2 SMNVEV come from the germline V gene (reference sequence). DNA of the CDR3: TGTGCCAGCAGTAAGGGGGGGAGGCCCACCTACGAGCAGTACTTC. This codes for CASSKGGRPTYEQYF.

The genes are TRBV5-1 and TRBJ1-1; possible D gene TRBD1, 6 bases. The V end was cut by 3 bases, the J end by 2 bases, with 11 bases between. Germline CDR1 is SGHRS and CDR2 is YFSETQ. The CDR3 contains 14 residues. The CDR3 coding sequence is TGCGCCAGCAGCTACACACAGGGAAACACTGAAGCTTTCTTT. This gives the protein CASSYTQGNTEAFF. Using reference TRBV5-1 and TRBJ1-1 for the parts outside the CDR3, the full variable domain is KAGVTQTPRYLIKTRGQQVTLSCSPISGHRSVSWYQQTPGQGLQFLFEYFSETQRNKGNFPGRFSGRQFSNSRSEMNVSTLELGDSALYLCASSYTQGNTEAFFGQGTRLTVV.

The rearrangement links TRBV4-1 to TRBJ2-7; 7 nucleotides align to TRBD1. Germline-derived CDR1 and CDR2 are MGHRA and YSYEKL. The CDR3 spans 13 residues. The V and J ends lost 0 bases and 9 bases, in that order; junction bases with no gene match: 5. The CDR3 DNA reads TGCGCCAGCAGCCAAGAAGGTGGGACAGTGCAGTACTTC. Residues: CASSQEGGTVQYF.

The CDR3 nucleotides are TGTGCCAGCAGCCCCAGACTAGCGGGCCTCTACGAGCAGTACTTC. As protein: CASSPRLAGLYEQYF. The chain employs TRBV28 and TRBJ2-7; 10 positions match TRBD2. The CDR3 loop spans 15 amino acids. V lost 6 bases to trimming and J lost 3 bases; unmatched junction nucleotides: 8. Germline V CDR1 and CDR2: MDHEN, SYDVKM.

This clone showed up just a few times. This chain connects TRBV4-2 to TRBJ1-4; no clear D gene. CDR3 length equals 15 residues. Germline lookup yields CDR1 LGHNA and CDR2 YNFKEQ. V lost 5 bases and J 2 bases, leaving 12 bases between the germline ends. CDR3 DNA: TGTGCCAGCAGCTCAAAGCGAGGGACTAATGAAAAACTGTTTTTT. Amino acid sequence: CASSSKRGTNEKLFF.

The V and J genes are TRBV6-1 and TRBJ1-2; TRBD1 agrees at 9 bases. Trimming removed 6 bases from V and 8 bases from J; junction bases left unmatched: 7. The CDR3 covers 13 residues. Per germline, CDR1 MNHNS and CDR2 SASEGT. Here the CDR3 reads CASRGDREAGYTF. CDR3 sequence (DNA): TGTGCCAGCAGGGGGGACAGGGAGGCCGGCTACACCTTC.

V gene TRBV10-1 combines with J gene TRBJ2-7; perhaps TRBD1 as D (6 bases). This CDR3 spans 13 amino acids. Looked up from germline, CDR1 is WNHNN and CDR2 is SYGVQD (reference sequence). V was shortened by 5 bases and J by 1 base, with 9 bases between the two germline ends. The CDR3 protein is CASSRDISYEQYF. In nucleotides, the CDR3 is TGCGCCAGCAGTCGGGACATTTCCTACGAGCAGTACTTC.

The chain combines TRBV28 with TRBJ1-1; tentatively, D is TRBD1 (5 bases). Trimming cost V 3 bases and J 5 bases, with 13 bases left between them. Germline V gene lookup returns CDR1 MDHEN and CDR2 SYDVKM. This CDR3 has 14 amino acids. This CDR3 reads CASSFQGEGTEAFF. The CDR3 DNA follows: TGTGCCAGCAGTTTCCAGGGAGAAGGGACTGAAGCTTTCTTT.

V usage is TRBV5-1 and J usage is TRBJ2-1; TRBD1 matches 10 bases. Trimming took 4 bases from V and 7 from J; bases not matched to a gene: 5. The CDR3 contains 14 residues. Germline CDR1 SGHRS, CDR2 YFSETQ. The chain's CDR3 is CASSTGQGGNEQFF. The CDR3 DNA is TGCGCCAGCAGCACCGGACAGGGGGGTAATGAGCAGTTCTTC.

The chain employs TRBV2 and TRBJ1-1; D gene uncertain. Between the trimmed V and J ends, which lost 2 bases and 5 bases, there was a span of 3 bases. This CDR3 comprises 11 residues. Germline-derived CDR1 and CDR2 are SNHLY and FYNNEI. CDR3 in amino acids: CASSERTEAFF. The CDR3 DNA reads as TGTGCCAGCAGTGAAAGGACTGAAGCTTTCTTT.

This chain connects TRBV19 to TRBJ1-1; D possibly corresponds to TRBD1 (5 bases). Trimming left V 7 bases short and J 5 bases short, with 14 bases between. The V gene's germline CDR1 is LNHDA and CDR2 SQIVND (reference sequence). CDR3 size: 13 residues. The CDR3: CASKIGGGTEAFF. CDR3 sequence (DNA): TGTGCCAGTAAGATCGGGGGAGGAACTGAAGCTTTCTTT.

DNA of the CDR3: TGTGCCAGCAGCCCAGGAGGGGGGAATGGGATTCAGTACTTC. Translated: CASSPGGGNGIQYF. The chain links TRBV7-9 to TRBJ2-4; D tentatively fits TRBD1 or TRBD2 (6 bases each). Trimming removed 5 bases from V and 10 bases from J, with 18 bases in between. The CDR3 contains 14 residues. The germline V gene has CDR1 SEHNR and CDR2 FQNEAQ (reference sequence).

This sequence joins TRBV5-4 and TRBJ2-1, with 7 bases matching TRBD2. This CDR3 region has 17 residues. V was pared by 7 bases and J by 0 bases, with 13 bases of the junction left unmatched. CDR1 is SGHNT, CDR2 YYREEE, per germline (reference sequence). The CDR3: CASGLGGGTNSYNEQFF. For the CDR3, the DNA is TGTGCCAGCGGTTTAGGTGGGGGGACTAACTCCTACAATGAGCAGTTCTTC.

V gene TRBV7-2 combines with J gene TRBJ1-2; D gene ambiguous. Germline V CDR1 and CDR2: SGHTA, FQGNSA. V was pared by 2 bases and J by 8 bases, with 15 bases between. The CDR3 consists of 14 residues. CDR3 sequence reads: CASSLMSGSEGYTF. The CDR3, as DNA: TGTGCCAGCAGCTTAATGAGCGGGAGTGAGGGCTACACCTTC.

This clone was seen only a few times. The chain has TRBV10-1 and TRBJ1-2; D gene uncertain. Trimming left V 8 bases short and J 2 bases short, with 6 bases between. This CDR3 comprises 11 residues. The germline CDR1 and CDR2 sequences are WNHNN and SYGVQD (reference sequence). The CDR3 here is CASLENYGYTF. CDR3 sequence (DNA): TGCGCCAGCCTTGAAAACTATGGCTACACCTTC.

This rearrangement joins TRBV28 to TRBJ1-5, with TRBD1 matching over 7 bases. With V trimmed by 5 bases and J by 5 bases, 6 bases remained unmatched. The CDR3 is 14 amino acids. Germline V CDR1 and CDR2: MDHEN, SYDVKM. The CDR3 DNA follows: TGTGCCAGCAGTCAACAGGGGTTCGATCAGCCCCAGCATTTT. This gives the protein CASSQQGFDQPQHF.

The chain links TRBV4-1 to TRBJ1-4; no clear D. CDR3 length: 14 residues. Trimming removed 1 base from V and 7 bases from J, with 10 bases in between. Per germline, CDR1 MGHRA and CDR2 YSYEKL. CDR3 amino acids: CASSQVEIIEKLFF. DNA for the CDR3: TGCGCCAGCAGCCAAGTTGAGATTATTGAAAAACTGTTTTTT.

The genes are TRBV7-2 and TRBJ2-3; maybe TRBD2 (6 bases). V gave up 5 bases and J gave up 0 bases, with 9 bases separating them. Germline V gene sequence: CDR1 SGHTA, CDR2 FQGNSA. The CDR3 loop spans 14 amino acids. The CDR3 DNA follows: TGTGCCAGCAGCCAGAGCGGGAGCACAGATACGCAGTATTTT. Protein: CASSQSGSTDTQYF.

The V and J genes are TRBV29-1 and TRBJ2-7; D is unresolved. The V end lost 2 bases, the J end lost 5 bases, and 16 bases lay between the germline ends. The V gene's germline CDR1 is SQVTM and CDR2 ANQGSEA. CDR3 length: 14 amino acids. This CDR3 reads CSVEKVSRRDEQYF. The CDR3 DNA reads TGCAGCGTTGAAAAGGTCTCAAGACGCGACGAGCAGTACTTC.

The chain joins TRBV28 to TRBJ2-7; TRBD2 is a possible D gene (6 bases). Germline V gene data show CDR1 as MDHEN and CDR2 as SYDVKM. The CDR3 spans 14 residues. Trimming left V 4 bases short and J 6 bases short, with 16 bases between. The CDR3 DNA is TGTGCCAGCAGTTCACCCCAGCGGGCCCTCGAGCAGTACTTC. It translates to CASSSPQRALEQYF.

The chain recombines TRBV28 with TRBJ2-6; 10 nucleotides line up with TRBD1. This CDR3 has 15 residues. Germline values: CDR1 MDHEN, CDR2 SYDVKM. The V segment lost 8 bases and the J segment 2 bases; nucleotides outside the gene matches: 3. The CDR3 DNA follows: TGTGCCAGCCGGACAGGGGGAACTGGGGCCAACGTCCTGACTTTC. It yields the protein CASRTGGTGANVLTF.